The next 9 T cell receptor beta chains were all read from a single sample in a study of TIL therapy for anti-PD-1-resistant metastatic lung cancer. Sample time point: pre-treatment sample, taken before nivolumab and TIL therapy. The tumor samples were excised metastases, mostly pleural nodules or supraclavicular lymph nodes. This was the immunoSEQ v3 assay. Sequencing used immunoSEQ multiplex PCR; TCRdb keeps in-frame clones, though not all of them. Of tens of thousands of clones listed, 60% to 85% are singletons. Sample: tumor tissue, taken at baseline. Every receptor here comes from a person aged 25 to 85 with non-small cell lung cancer.

Points on this clone: Different DNA sequences within this sample yield the same CDR3. This chain links TRBV7-2 with TRBJ1-5, with TRBD1 as a possible D gene (5 bases). Trimming removed 3 bases at V and 1 base at J, with 7 bases between. The germline V gene encodes CDR1 SGHTA and CDR2 FQGNSA. This CDR3 region has 14 residues. CDR3 DNA: TGTGCCAGCAGCTTGGCAGGGAGCAATCAGCCCCAGCATTTT. It yields the protein CASSLAGSNQPQHF.

The chain has TRBV30 and TRBJ2-7, with D maybe TRBD2 (6 bases). The germline V gene has CDR1 GTSNPN and CDR2 SVGIG (reference sequence). The CDR3 spans 13 residues. Between the trimmed V and J ends, which lost 3 bases and 4 bases, there was a span of 13 bases. The DNA for the CDR3 is TGTGCCTGGAGCGCCCGGAGGGGTTACGAGCAGTACTTC. It codes for CAWSARRGYEQYF.

The V and J genes are TRBV19 and TRBJ2-3, with TRBD2 matching 7 bases. In germline, CDR1 is LNHDA, CDR2 SQIVND (reference sequence). The CDR3 has 15 residues. Trimming took 5 bases from V and 0 from J; bases not matched to a gene: 5. The CDR3 DNA reads TGTGCCAGTAGTTTTGCTAGCGGTAGCACAGATACGCAGTATTTT. Protein sequence: CASSFASGSTDTQYF. Variable domain in full (rest from reference TRBV19 and TRBJ2-3): DGGITQSPKYLFRKEGQNVTLSCEQNLNHDAMYWYRQDPGQGLRLIYYSQIVNDFQKGDIAEGYSVSREKKESFPLTVTSAQKNPTAFYLCASSFASGSTDTQYFGPGTRLTVL.

The chain carries TRBV28 and TRBJ2-1; 16 bases align to TRBD2. Germline V gene data show CDR1 as MDHEN and CDR2 as SYDVKM. After removal of 6 bases from V and 4 bases from J, the junction contained 9 bases not matched to a gene. The CDR3 has 18 residues. The CDR3: CASRPGLAGGSDYNEQFF. As DNA, the CDR3 is TGTGCCAGCAGACCGGGACTAGCGGGGGGGAGCGATTACAATGAGCAGTTCTTC.

This clone was recorded only once. The chain combines TRBV7-8 with TRBJ2-1; D gene ambiguous. V was trimmed by 5 bases and J by 0 bases, leaving 17 bases between them. Germline lookup yields CDR1 SGHVS and CDR2 FQNEAQ. The CDR3 has 17 residues. CDR3 residues: CASSPVESFRSYNEQFF. CDR3 coding DNA: TGTGCCAGCAGCCCCGTCGAGTCCTTCCGCTCCTACAATGAGCAGTTCTTC. Supplemented by reference TRBV7-8 and TRBJ2-1, the full variable domain reads GAGVSQSPRYKVAKRGQDVALRCDPISGHVSLFWYQQALGQGPEFLTYFQNEAQLDKSGLPSDRFFAERPEGSVSTLKIQRTQQEDSAVYLCASSPVESFRSYNEQFFGPGTRLTVL.

This chain connects TRBV19 to TRBJ1-4; 9 bases fit TRBD1. The V segment lost 10 bases and the J segment 8 bases; nucleotides outside the gene matches: 8. The CDR3 extends over 13 amino acids. Per the germline V gene, CDR1 is LNHDA and CDR2 is SQIVND (reference sequence). This CDR3 reads CATGTGYMEKLFF. Written as DNA, the CDR3 is TGTGCCACCGGGACAGGGTATATGGAAAAACTGTTTTTT.

This sequence joins TRBV9 and TRBJ1-6, with D possibly matching TRBD1 (5 bases). V lost 4 bases, J lost 0 bases, and 17 bases lay in between. This CDR3 has 18 residues. Germline loops: CDR1 SGDLS, CDR2 YYNGEE. This CDR3 is CASSQAPGFGSYNSPLHF. The CDR3 DNA reads TGTGCCAGCAGCCAGGCTCCAGGGTTTGGCTCCTATAATTCACCCCTCCACTTT.

The V gene is TRBV11-2, the J gene TRBJ1-5; the D is unclear. The CDR3 is 15 residues long. Germline loops: CDR1 SGHAT, CDR2 FQNNGV. Trimming took off 5 bases at V and 4 bases at J, with 15 bases between the two ends. The CDR3 coding sequence is TGTGCCAGCAGCCCCAACGGTCGGGGAAATCAGCCCCAGCATTTT. It is translated as CASSPNGRGNQPQHF.

This clone was counted between two and nine times. At one of its ends the junction is not consistent with the germline gene, which may arise from a read error. CDR3 region: CASRLGSLDTDTQYF. In DNA, the CDR3 is TGCGCCAGCAGATTGGGGTCCCTGGACACAGATACGCAGTATTTT. V usage is TRBV5-1 and J usage is TRBJ2-3; D remains unclear. The CDR3 covers 15 residues. Germline-derived CDR1 and CDR2 are SGHRS and YFSETQ.